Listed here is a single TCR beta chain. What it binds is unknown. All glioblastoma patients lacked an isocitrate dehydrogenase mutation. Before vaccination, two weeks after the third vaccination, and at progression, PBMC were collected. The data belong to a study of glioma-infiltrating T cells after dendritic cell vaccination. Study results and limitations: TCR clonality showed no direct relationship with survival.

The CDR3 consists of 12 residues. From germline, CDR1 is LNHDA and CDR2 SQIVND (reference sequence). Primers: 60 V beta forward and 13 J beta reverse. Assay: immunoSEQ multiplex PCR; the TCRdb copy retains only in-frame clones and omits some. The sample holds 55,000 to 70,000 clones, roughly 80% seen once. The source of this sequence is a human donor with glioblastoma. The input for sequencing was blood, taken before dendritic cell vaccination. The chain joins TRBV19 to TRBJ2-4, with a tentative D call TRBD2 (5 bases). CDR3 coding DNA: TGTGCTAGCCGGGGATCCAAAAACATTCAGTACTTC. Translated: CASRGSKNIQYF. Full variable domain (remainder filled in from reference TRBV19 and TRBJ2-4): DGGITQSPKYLFRKEGQNVTLSCEQNLNHDAMYWYRQDPGQGLRLIYYSQIVNDFQKGDIAEGYSVSREKKESFPLTVTSAQKNPTAFYLCASRGSKNIQYFGAGTRLSVL.